The entry below gives a single T cell receptor beta chain sequence along with its context. The target antigen is unknown. CDR1 is SQVTM and CDR2 is ANQGSEA in the germline V gene. V was shortened by 1 base and J by 2 bases, with 9 bases between the two germline ends. CDR3 length: 13 amino acids. The table came from immunoSEQ multiplex PCR; TCRdb's copy has only in-frame clones and leaves some out. This repertoire shows tens of thousands of clones, around 78% found once; its top ten account for approximately 3.1%. This record comes from a study of OX40 agonist ivuxolimab in advanced cancers. The wider study: There were three patients with partial responses, one having hepatocellular carcinoma and two cutaneous melanoma.

General study points: Partial responders at 0.1-3.0 mg/kg had among the lowest clonal expansion. In general, CD8+ T cells held more expanded clones than CD4+ did, on average.

The chain recombines TRBV29-1 with TRBJ2-7; a possible D gene is TRBD1 (5 bases). The sequence derives from an adult with an advanced solid tumor such as melanoma, head and neck, liver or kidney cancer. The source was CD4+ or CD8+ T cells sorted from blood, collected in a trial of the OX40 agonist ivuxolimab. CDR3 protein: CSVEADTAYEQYF. CDR3 nucleotides: TGCAGCGTTGAAGCGGACACCGCCTACGAGCAGTACTTC.